This T cell receptor beta chain was sequenced for a study of PD-1 blockade in classical Hodgkin lymphoma. The overall study: Patients were administered nivolumab (3 mg/kg intravenously) every 2 weeks.

Produced via immunoSEQ multiplex PCR; TCRdb's table is partial and in-frame only. The sample has nearly 100,000 clones; over 70% are singletons. For this clone: Its antigen is unidentified.

Study conclusions and caveats: Baseline TCR diversity was reportedly lower in newly diagnosed patients than in healthy donors. It was reported as lower still in relapsed/refractory patients. The CD4+ diversity rise by C4D1 was clearest in complete responders. Patients who responded completely had about the same baseline diversity as newly diagnosed patients.

Each of the patients experienced relapse following autologous stem cell transplantation, and their brentuximab vedotin exposure differed. The CDR3 has 15 residues. The germline gives CDR1 MNHNY, CDR2 SVGAGI (reference sequence). V lost 4 bases and J lost 0; bases outside the gene matches: 2. The genes are TRBV6-6 and TRBJ2-1; TRBD2 agrees at 8 bases. Sequenced material: peripheral blood mononuclear cells (PBMCs), taken at baseline. The receptor was derived from a human donor with classical Hodgkin lymphoma. The CDR3 DNA sequence: TGTGCCAGCAGTTTCGCGGGAGGCTCCTACAATGAGCAGTTCTTC. Translation gives CASSFAGGSYNEQFF.